This T cell receptor (beta chain) was identified during a study of Ad26.COV2.S vaccination and SARS-CoV-2 variants. Across the whole study: Enrolled in COV1001, the donor was in the Ad26.COV2.S trial arm, which received the vaccine. Study findings and constraints: Comparable non-spike TCR breadth was observed in vaccine and placebo recipients. Substantial post-vaccination breadth of spike-specific CD8+ and CD4+ T cell responses was reported.

Germline loops: CDR1 MDHEN, CDR2 SYDVKM. V was pared by 3 bases and J by 2 bases, with 5 bases between. The CDR3 consists of 12 residues. This table comes from immunoSEQ multiplex PCR, and its TCRdb copy is limited to in-frame clones, with some not included. The sample has 360,000 or so clones, around nine tenths seen once. Indicated treatment: some 19 received Ad26.COV2.S at low or high dose, single or two shots; a few received placebo; per-sample allocation not given. Sampling happened 63 days after the first vaccine or placebo injection. Immunization relied on an Ad26 vector, which expressed Wuhan-strain SARS-CoV-2 spike. This clone was seen once. The antigen is undetermined.

This TCR was sampled from a person between 18 and 65 years old who received the Ad26.COV2.S COVID-19 vaccine or a placebo. The genes are TRBV28 and TRBJ2-7, with unresolved D. The sequencing here drew on peripheral blood, taken in a trial of Ad26.COV2.S vaccine versus placebo. The CDR3 DNA follows: TGTGCCAGCAGTTTCGGAACCTACGAGCAGTACTTC. As protein: CASSFGTYEQYF. Using reference TRBV28 and TRBJ2-7 for the parts outside the CDR3, the full variable domain is DVKVTQSSRYLVKRTGEKVFLECVQDMDHENMFWYRQDPGLGLRLIYFSYDVKMKEKGDIPEGYSVSREKKERFSLILESASTNQTSMYLCASSFGTYEQYFGPGTRLTVT.